This T cell receptor beta chain was observed in a study of response to subunit inactivated influenza vaccine. Whole-study findings and limits: Authors proposed each seasonal influenza vaccination draws in few new T cells.

TCRdb used MiXCR to reprocess the RT-PCR reads, holding one entry per CDR3 protein. This table holds roughly 700,000 distinct CDR3 sequences, approximately 13% found once. Remarks on this clonotype: Its matching antigen is unknown.

Germline CDR1 reads SGHDT; CDR2 reads YYEEEE. The ends were cut back, 4 bases at V and 4 bases at J, with 17 bases in the middle. The CDR3 sequence is 15 residues long. The receptor was isolated from a man between 50 and 59 years old who received an inactivated influenza vaccine. The sample was PBMCs from blood, taken 14 days before vaccination. This chain uses TRBV5-6 with TRBJ1-2, with no clear D. The DNA of the CDR3 is TGTGCCAGCAGCCTCCCTACTCGGGCGCCCTATGGCTACACCTTC. This encodes CASSLPTRAPYGYTF.